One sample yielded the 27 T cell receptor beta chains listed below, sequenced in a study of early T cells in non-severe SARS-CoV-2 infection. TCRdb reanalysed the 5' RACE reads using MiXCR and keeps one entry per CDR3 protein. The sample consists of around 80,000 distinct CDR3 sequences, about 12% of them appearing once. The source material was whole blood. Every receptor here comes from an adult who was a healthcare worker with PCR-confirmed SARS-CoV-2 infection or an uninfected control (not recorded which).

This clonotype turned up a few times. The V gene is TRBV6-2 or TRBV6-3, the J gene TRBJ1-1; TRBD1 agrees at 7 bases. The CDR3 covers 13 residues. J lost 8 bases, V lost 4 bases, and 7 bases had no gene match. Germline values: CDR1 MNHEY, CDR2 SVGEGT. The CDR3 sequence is CASSLGQHFEAFF. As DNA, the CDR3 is TGTGCCAGCAGTTTGGGACAGCACTTCGAAGCTTTCTTT.

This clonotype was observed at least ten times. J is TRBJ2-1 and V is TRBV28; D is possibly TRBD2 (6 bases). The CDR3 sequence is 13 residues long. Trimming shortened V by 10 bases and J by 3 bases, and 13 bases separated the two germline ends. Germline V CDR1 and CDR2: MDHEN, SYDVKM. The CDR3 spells CATKLAFYNEQFF. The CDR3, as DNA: TGTGCCACCAAACTAGCATTCTACAATGAGCAGTTCTTC.

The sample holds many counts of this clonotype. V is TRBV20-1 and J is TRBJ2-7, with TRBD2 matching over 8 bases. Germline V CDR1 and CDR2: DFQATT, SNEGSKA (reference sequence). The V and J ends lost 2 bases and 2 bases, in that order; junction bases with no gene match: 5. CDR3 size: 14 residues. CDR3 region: CSARKAGVTYEQYF. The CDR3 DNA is TGCAGTGCTAGAAAAGCGGGAGTGACCTACGAGCAGTACTTC.

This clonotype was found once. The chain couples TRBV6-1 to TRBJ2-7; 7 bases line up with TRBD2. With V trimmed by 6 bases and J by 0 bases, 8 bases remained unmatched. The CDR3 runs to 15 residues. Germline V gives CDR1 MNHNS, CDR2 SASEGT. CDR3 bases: TGTGCCAGCAGCTGGGCTAGCGGCTACTCCTACGAGCAGTACTTC. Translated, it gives CASSWASGYSYEQYF.

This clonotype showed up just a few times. CDR3 in amino acids: CASSTGTGYTEAFF. CDR3 in DNA: TGTGCCAGCAGTACCGGGACAGGGTACACTGAAGCTTTCTTT. This chain joins TRBV6-2 or TRBV6-3 and TRBJ1-1, with 9 positions matching TRBD1. J gave up 3 bases and V 5 bases, and 4 bases lay outside the gene matches. The germline gives CDR1 MNHEY, CDR2 SVGEGT. This CDR3 has 14 residues.

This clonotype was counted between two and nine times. CDR3 nucleotides: TGCACCGGGACAGGGGGACGGGGCACAGATACGCAGTATTTT. The encoded protein is CTGTGGRGTDTQYF. V usage is TRBV29-1 and J usage is TRBJ2-3; TRBD1 matches at 11 bases. CDR3 size: 14 residues. Per the germline V gene, CDR1 is SQVTM and CDR2 is ANQGSEA.

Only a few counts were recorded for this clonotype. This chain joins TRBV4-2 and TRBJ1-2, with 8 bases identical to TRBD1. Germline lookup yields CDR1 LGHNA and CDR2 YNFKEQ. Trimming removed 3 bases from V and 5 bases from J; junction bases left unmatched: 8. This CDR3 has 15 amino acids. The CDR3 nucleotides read TGTGCCAGCAGCCATGCCCTTGGGGACAGGTATGGCTACACCTTC. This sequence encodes CASSHALGDRYGYTF.

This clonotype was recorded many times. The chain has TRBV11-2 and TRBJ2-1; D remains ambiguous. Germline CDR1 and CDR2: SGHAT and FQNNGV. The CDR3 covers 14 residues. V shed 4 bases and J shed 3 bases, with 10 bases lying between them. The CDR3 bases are TGTGCCAGCAGCTATGAAGGGTTCTACAATGAGCAGTTCTTC. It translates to CASSYEGFYNEQFF.

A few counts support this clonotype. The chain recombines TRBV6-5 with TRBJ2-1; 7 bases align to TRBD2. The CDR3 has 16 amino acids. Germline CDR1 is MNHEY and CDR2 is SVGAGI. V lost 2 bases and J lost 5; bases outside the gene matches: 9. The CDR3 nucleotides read TGTGCCAGCAGTTACGGTGATCTTGGGACTAACAATGAGCAGTTCTTC. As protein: CASSYGDLGTNNEQFF.

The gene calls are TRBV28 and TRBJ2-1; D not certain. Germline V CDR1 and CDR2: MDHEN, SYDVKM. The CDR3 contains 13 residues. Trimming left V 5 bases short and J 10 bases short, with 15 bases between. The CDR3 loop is CASSTQAAREQFF. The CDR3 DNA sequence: TGTGCCAGCAGTACCCAAGCCGCCAGAGAGCAGTTCTTC.

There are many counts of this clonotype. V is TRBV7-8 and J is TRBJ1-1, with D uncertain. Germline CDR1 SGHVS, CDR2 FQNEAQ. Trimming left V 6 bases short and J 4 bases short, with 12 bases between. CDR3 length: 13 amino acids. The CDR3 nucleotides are TGTGCCAGCAGACCTACGGGGATCACTGAAGCTTTCTTT. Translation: CASRPTGITEAFF.

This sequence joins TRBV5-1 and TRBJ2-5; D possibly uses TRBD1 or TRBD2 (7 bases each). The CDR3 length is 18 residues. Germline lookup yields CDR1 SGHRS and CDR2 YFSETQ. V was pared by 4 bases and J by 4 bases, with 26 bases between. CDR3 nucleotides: TGCGCCAGCAGCAGCGCGGGACAGCGGGGCTCTCAAGTAGAGACCCAGTACTTC. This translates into CASSSAGQRGSQVETQYF.

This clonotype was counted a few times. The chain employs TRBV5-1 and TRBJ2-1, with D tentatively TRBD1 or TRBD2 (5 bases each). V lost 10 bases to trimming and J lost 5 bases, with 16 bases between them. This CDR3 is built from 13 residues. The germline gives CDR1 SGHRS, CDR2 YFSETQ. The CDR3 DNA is TGCGCCTCCTATGGGGGAACAAACAATGAGCAGTTCTTC. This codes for CASYGGTNNEQFF.

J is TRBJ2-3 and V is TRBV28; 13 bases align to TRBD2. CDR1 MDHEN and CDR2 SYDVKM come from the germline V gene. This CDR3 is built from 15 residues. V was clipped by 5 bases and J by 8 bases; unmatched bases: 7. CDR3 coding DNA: TGTGCCAGCAGTCCCGGGACTAGCGGGACCCCTACGCAGTATTTT. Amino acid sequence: CASSPGTSGTPTQYF.

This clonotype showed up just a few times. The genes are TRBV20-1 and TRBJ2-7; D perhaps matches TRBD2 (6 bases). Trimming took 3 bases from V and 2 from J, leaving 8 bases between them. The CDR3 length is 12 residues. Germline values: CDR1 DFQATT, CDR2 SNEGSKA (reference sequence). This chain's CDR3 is CSASGTPYEQYF. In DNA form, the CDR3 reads TGCAGTGCTAGCGGGACTCCCTACGAGCAGTACTTC.

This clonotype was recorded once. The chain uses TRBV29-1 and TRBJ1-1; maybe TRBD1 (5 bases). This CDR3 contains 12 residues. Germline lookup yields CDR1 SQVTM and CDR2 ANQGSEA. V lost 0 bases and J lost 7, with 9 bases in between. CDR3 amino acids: CSVEEGRYEAFF. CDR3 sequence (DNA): TGCAGCGTTGAAGAGGGGCGATATGAAGCTTTCTTT.

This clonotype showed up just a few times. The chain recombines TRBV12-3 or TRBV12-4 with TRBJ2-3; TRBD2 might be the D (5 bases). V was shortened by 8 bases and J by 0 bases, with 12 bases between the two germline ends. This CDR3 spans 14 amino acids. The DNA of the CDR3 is TGTGCCAGCCGCCGTAGGGAGAGCACAGATACGCAGTATTTT. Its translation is CASRRRESTDTQYF.

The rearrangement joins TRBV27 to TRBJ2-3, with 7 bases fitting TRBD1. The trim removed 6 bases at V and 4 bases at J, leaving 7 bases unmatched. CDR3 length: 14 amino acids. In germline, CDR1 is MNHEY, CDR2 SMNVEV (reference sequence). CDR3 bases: TGTGCCAGCAGGAGGGGGCAATCCGCAGATACGCAGTATTTT. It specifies CASRRGQSADTQYF.

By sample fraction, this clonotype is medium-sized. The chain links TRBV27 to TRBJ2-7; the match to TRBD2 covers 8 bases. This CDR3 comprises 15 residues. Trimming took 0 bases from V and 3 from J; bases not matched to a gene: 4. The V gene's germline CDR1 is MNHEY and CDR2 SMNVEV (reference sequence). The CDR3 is CASSLSAAGGYEQYF. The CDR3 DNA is TGTGCCAGCAGTTTATCCGCGGCGGGAGGCTACGAGCAGTACTTC.

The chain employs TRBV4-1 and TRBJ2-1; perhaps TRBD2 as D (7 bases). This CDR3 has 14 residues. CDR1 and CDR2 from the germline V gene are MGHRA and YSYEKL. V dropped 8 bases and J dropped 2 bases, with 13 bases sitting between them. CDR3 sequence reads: CASGGGGAYNEQFF. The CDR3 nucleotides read TGCGCCAGCGGGGGCGGGGGAGCCTACAATGAGCAGTTCTTC.

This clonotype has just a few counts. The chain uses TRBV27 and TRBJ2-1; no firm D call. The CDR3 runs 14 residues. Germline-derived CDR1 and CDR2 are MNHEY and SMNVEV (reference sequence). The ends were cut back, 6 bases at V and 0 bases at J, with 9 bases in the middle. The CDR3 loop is CASRDLSSYNEQFF. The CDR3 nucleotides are TGTGCCAGCAGGGACCTAAGCTCCTACAATGAGCAGTTCTTC.

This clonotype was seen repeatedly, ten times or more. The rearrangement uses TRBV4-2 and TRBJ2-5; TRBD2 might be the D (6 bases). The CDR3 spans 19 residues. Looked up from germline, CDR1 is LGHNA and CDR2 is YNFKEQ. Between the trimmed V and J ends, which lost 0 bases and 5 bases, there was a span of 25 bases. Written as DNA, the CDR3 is TGTGCCAGCAGCCAAGAATTCCCCCGGGGGAGCGCTTCCCCTGAGACCCAGTACTTC. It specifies CASSQEFPRGSASPETQYF.

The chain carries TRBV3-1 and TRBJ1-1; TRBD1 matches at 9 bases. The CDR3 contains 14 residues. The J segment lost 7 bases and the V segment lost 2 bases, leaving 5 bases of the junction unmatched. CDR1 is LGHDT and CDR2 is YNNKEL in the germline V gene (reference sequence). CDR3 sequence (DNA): TGTGCCAGCAGCCAACGACAGGGGGGACATGAAGCTTTCTTT. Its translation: CASSQRQGGHEAFF.

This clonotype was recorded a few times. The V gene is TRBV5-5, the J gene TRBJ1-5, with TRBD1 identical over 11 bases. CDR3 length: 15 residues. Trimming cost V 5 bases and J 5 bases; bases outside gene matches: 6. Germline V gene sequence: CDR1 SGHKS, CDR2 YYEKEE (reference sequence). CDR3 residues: CASRKGQGDHQPQHF. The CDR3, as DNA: TGTGCCAGCAGGAAGGGACAGGGGGACCATCAGCCCCAGCATTTT.

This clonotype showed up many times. The CDR3 spells CATSDSIAAFSNEQFF. The CDR3 region has the DNA TGTGCCACCAGTGATAGTATCGCCGCGTTTAGCAATGAGCAGTTCTTC. The rearrangement links TRBV24-1 to TRBJ2-1; D is uncertain. Germline V gene sequence: CDR1 KGHDR, CDR2 SFDVKD. CDR3 length equals 16 residues. The ends were cut back, 3 bases at V and 6 bases at J, with 17 bases in the middle.

In nucleotides, the CDR3 is TGTGCCAGCAGCTTAGGGACAGGCTCCTTCTACGAGCAGTACTTC. As protein: CASSLGTGSFYEQYF. This sequence joins TRBV7-6 and TRBJ2-7; 7 positions agree with TRBD1. The germline V gene has CDR1 SGHVS and CDR2 FNYEAQ. V dropped 1 base and J dropped 3; count of bases not matched to a gene: 6. The CDR3 spans 15 residues. The full variable domain, with the rest looked up from reference TRBV7-6 and TRBJ2-7, is GAGVSQSPRYKVTKRGQDVALRCDPISGHVSLYWYRQALGQGPEFLTYFNYEAQQDKSGLPNDRFSAERPEGSISTLTIQRTEQRDSAMYRCASSLGTGSFYEQYFGPGTRLTVT.

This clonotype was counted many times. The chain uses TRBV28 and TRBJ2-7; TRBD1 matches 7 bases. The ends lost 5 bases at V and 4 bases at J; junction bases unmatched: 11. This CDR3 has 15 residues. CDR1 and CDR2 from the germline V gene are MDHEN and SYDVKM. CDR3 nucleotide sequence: TGTGCCAGCAGTCCGCTTCAGGGGACAGATTACGAGCAGTACTTC. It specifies CASSPLQGTDYEQYF.